This T cell receptor (beta chain) was captured by sequencing in a study of T-cell reconstitution after alpha-beta-depleted transplantation in children. Whole-study results and caveats: For some patients, TCRbeta diversity was high at day 60 because of recipient T cells and thymic progenitors that survived. After transplant, at about two months, alpha-beta T cells were reportedly derived from several hundred expanded graft clones.

The authors prepared the TCRbeta library with unique molecular identifiers. TCRdb re-called the PCR reads with MiXCR, one entry per CDR3 protein. Among approximately 650,000 distinct CDR3 sequences listed, over 10% were seen once. Deletions cut 2 bases from V and 3 bases from J, with 13 bases between. This CDR3 has 15 amino acids. From germline, CDR1 is MGHRA and CDR2 YSYEKL. This clonotype occurred a few times. No antigen is known for it. The chain links TRBV4-1 to TRBJ2-5; no clear D. The source material was PBMCs, sampled before TCRalphabeta/CD19-depleted stem cell transplant. This clonotype was obtained from a girl aged 2-15 years with congenital amegakaryocytic thrombocytopenia, due to receive a stem cell transplant. The CDR3 reads CASSQSPSTKETQYF. In nucleotides, the CDR3 is TGCGCCAGCAGCCAATCGCCCTCTACCAAAGAGACCCAGTACTTC.